This T cell receptor beta chain derives from a study of blood T cell repertoires in COVID-19. On the study more broadly: From the United States, Italy and Spain came samples of acute and convalescent COVID-19.

Two negative PCRs, clearance, or symptom resolution were required of recovered Cohort 3 donors. The trim removed 3 bases at V and 1 base at J, leaving 9 bases unmatched. This CDR3 has 18 amino acids. Germline V gene sequence: CDR1 LNHDA, CDR2 SQIVND (reference sequence). Data came from immunoSEQ multiplex PCR; TCRdb stores just in-frame clones and leaves some out. The profile covers more than 150,000 clones, with roughly 87% appearing a single time and around 2.1% taken by the ten largest. This chain joins TRBV19 and TRBJ2-2, with TRBD1 identical over 9 bases. This TCR derives from a young woman who had recovered from COVID-19. Sequencing was carried out using PBMCs or T cells enriched from blood (not recorded which). CDR3 nucleotides: TGTGCCAGTAGTATCGGGGACGGACAGGGGCTGAACACCGGGGAGCTGTTTTTT. Translation: CASSIGDGQGLNTGELFF.